This entry lists 27 T cell receptor beta chains sequenced from one sample in a study of cytomegalovirus exposure and HLA in healthy donors. It was with 60 Vbeta and 13 Jbeta primers that the PCR ran. Sequencing was performed with immunoSEQ multiplex PCR; in TCRdb, only in-frame clones are kept and a portion is missing. The sample holds 100,000 to 120,000 clones, about 80% seen once. Sequencing input: PBMCs. The receptor set was obtained from a woman aged 55-70 years in good health and CMV-seropositive.

The chain uses TRBV15 and TRBJ2-7; TRBD2 is a possible D gene (6 bases). V was shortened by 5 bases and J by 6 bases, with 26 bases between the two germline ends. The germline V gene encodes CDR1 LNHNV and CDR2 YYDKDF (reference sequence). This CDR3 contains 17 residues. The CDR3 reads CATSGTDPGLPYGEQYF. CDR3 in DNA: TGTGCCACCAGCGGAACAGATCCGGGACTCCCATATGGCGAGCAGTACTTC. Complete variable domain (other parts from reference TRBV15 and TRBJ2-7): DAMVIQNPRYQVTQFGKPVTLSCSQTLNHNVMYWYQQKSSQAPKLLFHYYDKDFNNEADTPDNFQSRRPNTSFCFLDIRSPGLGDTAMYLCATSGTDPGLPYGEQYFGPGTRLTVT.

The J gene is TRBJ2-7, the V gene TRBV5-1; 10 nucleotides line up with TRBD2. This CDR3 comprises 16 residues. V was clipped by 0 bases and J by 7 bases; unmatched bases: 10. Germline V gives CDR1 SGHRS, CDR2 YFSETQ. CDR3 sequence: CASSLGISGRLEEQYF. The CDR3 region has the DNA TGCGCCAGCAGCTTGGGAATTAGCGGGAGGCTGGAAGAGCAGTACTTC.

This clone was counted a single time. V is TRBV10-3 and J is TRBJ1-5; D not certain. The CDR3 spans 14 residues. V dropped 3 bases and J dropped 3 bases, with 9 bases sitting between them. Germline values: CDR1 ENHRY, CDR2 SYGVKD. CDR3 sequence (DNA): TGTGCCATCAGTGATCGGGATTACAATCAGCCCCAGCATTTT. Its protein is CAISDRDYNQPQHF.

The table lists this clone with a few counts. The J gene is TRBJ2-4, the V gene TRBV2; the match to TRBD2 covers 9 bases. Germline CDR1 reads SNHLY; CDR2 reads FYNNEI. The CDR3 totals 15 residues. Trimming removed 3 bases from V and 3 bases from J; junction bases left unmatched: 3. Written as DNA, the CDR3 is TGTGCCAGCAGTGAGCTGACTAGCGGCAAAAACATTCAGTACTTC. Protein: CASSELTSGKNIQYF.

The gene calls are TRBV7-6 and TRBJ2-2; TRBD1 agrees at 8 bases. V dropped 10 bases and J dropped 6; count of bases not matched to a gene: 7. The CDR3 sequence is 13 residues long. Germline CDR1 reads SGHVS; CDR2 reads FNYEAQ. CDR3: CATWTGTSGELFF. In DNA, the CDR3 is TGTGCCACCTGGACAGGGACGTCCGGGGAGCTGTTTTTT.

CDR3 sequence reads: CASSMAAGANVLTF. CDR3 DNA: TGTGCCAGTAGTATGGCCGCTGGGGCCAACGTCCTGACTTTC. The chain uses TRBV19 and TRBJ2-6; D unclear. CDR1 and CDR2 from the germline V gene are LNHDA and SQIVND (reference sequence). The CDR3 spans 14 residues. Trimming removed 3 bases from V and 2 bases from J, with 5 bases in between.

The chain couples TRBV4-1 to TRBJ2-1; TRBD2 aligns across 7 bases. CDR1 is MGHRA, CDR2 YSYEKL, per germline. V was pared by 1 base and J by 4 bases, with 4 bases of the junction left unmatched. The CDR3 spans 15 residues. In DNA form, the CDR3 reads TGCGCCAGCAGCCAAGTCCTGGGGGGGTACAATGAGCAGTTCTTC. Protein sequence: CASSQVLGGYNEQFF.

The chain uses TRBV6-5 and TRBJ1-4, with 8 bases aligning to TRBD1. Losses at the gene ends were 6 bases for V and 5 bases for J; bases not matched to a gene: 5. Germline V lookup: CDR1 MNHEY, CDR2 SVGAGI. This CDR3 is built from 14 residues. CDR3: CASRAGQANEKLFF. CDR3 nucleotide sequence: TGTGCCAGCAGAGCGGGACAGGCAAATGAAAAACTGTTTTTT.

The genes are TRBV4-2 and TRBJ2-1, with a weak D call TRBD1 (6 bases). V lost 4 bases and J 7 bases, leaving 11 bases between the germline ends. The CDR3 has 13 amino acids. Germline-derived CDR1 and CDR2 are LGHNA and YNFKEQ. Here the CDR3 reads CASSRRTENEQFF. CDR3 nucleotides: TGTGCCAGCAGCCGTCGGACAGAAAATGAGCAGTTCTTC.

The chain combines TRBV19 with TRBJ1-2; D uncertain. Trimming shortened V by 3 bases and J by 3 bases, and 11 bases separated the two germline ends. This CDR3 is built from 14 residues. Per the germline V gene, CDR1 is LNHDA and CDR2 is SQIVND (reference sequence). The CDR3 protein is CASSIDTVHYGYTF. The DNA for the CDR3 is TGTGCCAGTAGTATCGATACAGTACACTATGGCTACACCTTC.

V usage is TRBV5-4 and J usage is TRBJ1-2; D is perhaps TRBD1 (6 bases). The CDR3 totals 13 residues. The ends were cut back, 0 bases at V and 4 bases at J, with 7 bases in the middle. Germline CDR1 and CDR2: SGHNT and YYREEE (reference sequence). This CDR3 reads CASSLDRVYGYTF. CDR3 DNA sequence: TGTGCCAGCAGCTTGGACAGGGTCTATGGCTACACCTTC.

On this clone: Other DNA sequences of this sample code for an identical CDR3. The V call is TRBV28, the J call TRBJ1-1, with D tentatively TRBD1 (5 bases). The ends were cut back, 3 bases at V and 0 bases at J, with 8 bases in the middle. This CDR3 contains 14 residues. Germline CDR1 is MDHEN and CDR2 is SYDVKM. The CDR3 spells CASSLRGLNTEAFF. Here the CDR3 DNA reads TGTGCCAGCAGTTTGCGGGGACTGAACACTGAAGCTTTCTTT.

The chain employs TRBV6-5 and TRBJ2-7; TRBD2 matches 8 bases. Germline V gives CDR1 MNHEY, CDR2 SVGAGI. The CDR3 contains 14 residues. V dropped 0 bases and J dropped 6; count of bases not matched to a gene: 4. This chain's CDR3 is CASSYSNSGGEQYF. The CDR3 nucleotides are TGTGCCAGCAGTTACTCGAACAGCGGGGGCGAGCAGTACTTC.

V and J are TRBV29-1 and TRBJ2-2; 7 bases map to TRBD1. After removal of 1 base from V and 6 bases from J, the junction contained 5 bases not matched to a gene. The CDR3 is 14 residues long. Germline CDR1 reads SQVTM; CDR2 reads ANQGSEA. CDR3 in DNA: TGCAGCGTTGAAGGTGGTACAGGGGCCGGGGAGCTGTTTTTT. Its translation is CSVEGGTGAGELFF.

This clone was counted a few times. The rearrangement uses TRBV19 and TRBJ1-2; 9 bases are a match to TRBD1. The V gene's germline CDR1 is LNHDA and CDR2 SQIVND (reference sequence). The CDR3 is 14 residues long. V lost 3 bases to trimming and J lost 10 bases; unmatched junction nucleotides: 9. The CDR3 sequence: CASSISSGTGTYTF. The CDR3 DNA reads as TGTGCCAGTAGTATTTCCTCCGGGACAGGGACCTACACCTTC.

The J gene is TRBJ2-6, the V gene TRBV10-3; D gene ambiguous. The CDR3 sequence is 16 residues long. Germline V gives CDR1 ENHRY, CDR2 SYGVKD. The ends were cut back, 5 bases at V and 2 bases at J, with 13 bases in the middle. In DNA, the CDR3 is TGTGCCATCAGTCGGTACGAGGAGACTGGGGCCAACGTCCTGACTTTC. Protein product: CAISRYEETGANVLTF.

The chain employs TRBV2 and TRBJ2-7, with D perhaps matching TRBD2 (6 bases). This CDR3 is 15 amino acids long. Germline values: CDR1 SNHLY, CDR2 FYNNEI. V was pared by 1 base and J by 0 bases, with 10 bases between. The chain's CDR3 is CASSEDAGYSYEQYF. CDR3 bases: TGTGCCAGCAGTGAAGACGCGGGGTACTCCTACGAGCAGTACTTC.

The chain couples TRBV15 to TRBJ1-4; D is ambiguous. V lost 4 bases to trimming and J lost 0 bases, with 15 bases between them. The CDR3 length is 17 residues. Germline V CDR1 and CDR2: LNHNV, YYDKDF (reference sequence). This CDR3 reads CATSTFYITTTNEKLFF. CDR3 in DNA: TGTGCCACCAGCACCTTCTATATCACCACAACTAATGAAAAACTGTTTTTT.

There are a few counts of this clone. The genes are TRBV5-6 and TRBJ2-2, with 8 bases that match TRBD1. V was clipped by 0 bases and J by 6 bases; unmatched bases: 10. The germline V gene has CDR1 SGHDT and CDR2 YYEEEE. CDR3 length: 17 residues. CDR3 nucleotide sequence: TGTGCCAGCAGCTTGGTCTGGACAGGGTCGTCCTCCGGGGAGCTGTTTTTT. It encodes CASSLVWTGSSSGELFF.

The chain uses TRBV7-8 and TRBJ2-7, with D hard to call. V was trimmed by 6 bases and J by 0 bases, leaving 15 bases between them. Germline V CDR1 and CDR2: SGHVS, FQNEAQ. The CDR3 loop spans 15 amino acids. CDR3 bases: TGTGCCAGCAGTCCGCAATATGGTAGCTCCTACGAGCAGTACTTC. Translation: CASSPQYGSSYEQYF.

The chain has TRBV6-4 and TRBJ2-2; D uncertain. Per the germline V gene, CDR1 is MRHNA and CDR2 is SNTAGT. V was clipped by 4 bases and J by 0 bases, with 3 bases between them. The CDR3 totals 13 residues. The CDR3 nucleotides read TGTGCCAGCAGTGCCTCGAACACCGGGGAGCTGTTTTTT. This gives the protein CASSASNTGELFF.

The V and J genes are TRBV27 and TRBJ2-7; D not certain. The CDR3 spans 10 residues. Germline values: CDR1 MNHEY, CDR2 SMNVEV (reference sequence). The germline V and J ends were trimmed by 4 bases and 10 bases, with 8 bases remaining between them. DNA of the CDR3: TGTGCCAGCAGTTACTCAGGTCAGTACTTC. Protein: CASSYSGQYF.

The chain carries TRBV6-5 and TRBJ1-2; possible D gene TRBD1, 6 bases. In germline, CDR1 is MNHEY, CDR2 SVGAGI. This CDR3 has 16 amino acids. V was pared by 3 bases and J by 4 bases, with 18 bases between. CDR3 in amino acids: CASSYFRTAYSYGYTF. The CDR3, as DNA: TGTGCCAGCAGTTATTTTAGGACAGCTTATTCCTATGGCTACACCTTC.

This clone was observed a handful of times. The chain employs TRBV6-5 and TRBJ1-1; 9 bases align to TRBD1. CDR3 size: 13 residues. Trimming cost V 4 bases and J 3 bases; bases outside gene matches: 0. Germline CDR1 reads MNHEY; CDR2 reads SVGAGI. CDR3 loop: CASSWTGDTEAFF. In DNA, the CDR3 is TGTGCCAGCAGTTGGACAGGGGACACTGAAGCTTTCTTT.

There are a few counts of this clone. The V gene is TRBV5-1, the J gene TRBJ2-7, with D maybe TRBD2 (6 bases). V lost 0 bases to trimming and J lost 4 bases, with 11 bases between them. Germline V lookup: CDR1 SGHRS, CDR2 YFSETQ. CDR3 length: 14 amino acids. The CDR3 sequence: CASSLGNGGYEQYF. The DNA of the CDR3 is TGCGCCAGCAGCTTGGGTAACGGGGGATACGAGCAGTACTTC.

As DNA, the CDR3 is TGTGCCAGCAGCTTAGTAACGGGGGCTAATGAAAAACTGTTTTTT. As protein: CASSLVTGANEKLFF. The chain uses TRBV7-2 and TRBJ1-4, with D tentatively TRBD1 (5 bases). The V gene lost 1 base and the J gene lost 3 bases, with 9 bases spanning the gap. Germline V gene data show CDR1 as SGHTA and CDR2 as FQGNSA. CDR3 length: 15 residues.

The V and J genes are TRBV7-9 and TRBJ2-1; D not certain. Trimming removed 5 bases at V and 3 bases at J, with 5 bases between. Germline values: CDR1 SEHNR, CDR2 FQNEAQ (reference sequence). The CDR3 is made up of 12 amino acids. CDR3 sequence (DNA): TGTGCCAGCAGCCTCAGCTACAATGAGCAGTTCTTC. Its translation: CASSLSYNEQFF.